This TCR beta chain was recovered during a study of response to subunit inactivated influenza vaccine. This CDR3 spans 10 amino acids. Germline V gene data show CDR1 as DFQATT and CDR2 as SNEGSKA (reference sequence). V lost 6 bases to trimming and J lost 6 bases, with 8 bases between them. Notes on this clonotype: Its antigen remains unidentified.

TCRdb independently ran MiXCR on the RT-PCR reads; one entry per CDR3 protein. In the table there are about half a million distinct CDR3 sequences, 25% of which are singletons. Overall study results and limits: Researchers suggested that each seasonal influenza vaccination recruits few new T cells.

Here the sequenced sample was CD4+ T cells sorted from PBMCs, taken more than 4 days after vaccination. The TCR originated in a man aged 45 to 65 who received an inactivated influenza vaccine. V gene TRBV20-1 combines with J gene TRBJ1-2; D ambiguous. As DNA, the CDR3 is TGCAGTGCCCCAGAAAATGGCTACACCTTC. It specifies CSAPENGYTF.